This T cell receptor beta chain was identified during a study of T-cell reconstitution after alpha-beta-depleted transplantation in children. Study-wide findings and caveats: One year after transplant, T-cell counts and diversity came mostly from newly produced T cells.

A word on this clonotype: Its antigen is not identified.

This sample's TCRbeta library carried unique molecular identifier barcodes. TCRdb re-called the PCR reads with MiXCR, one entry per CDR3 protein. Counted here are fewer than 550,000 distinct CDR3 sequences, 16% occurring once; the ten biggest clones make up less than 30%. The sample here was PBMCs, mostly from graft donor cells, taken 360 days after TCRalphabeta/CD19-depleted stem cell transplant. The source of this sequence is a boy less than two years old who had a stem cell transplant for Wiskott-Aldrich syndrome, so the T cells may come from the graft donor.

The CDR3 DNA follows: TGTGCCAGCAGCCCAACGGGAACAACACAAGAGACCCAGTACTTC. This sequence encodes CASSPTGTTQETQYF. The J gene is TRBJ2-5, the V gene TRBV7-2; TRBD2 is a possible D gene (5 bases). V lost 5 bases and J lost 2, with 15 bases in between. Germline V lookup: CDR1 SGHTA, CDR2 FQGNSA. The CDR3 runs to 15 residues.